A selection of T cell receptor beta chains follows, all from one sample in a study of T cells in tuberculosis. The method was immunoSEQ multiplex PCR; TCRdb's version includes in-frame clones alone and lacks a portion of them. The repertoire has around 19,000 clones, approximately 90% of them found once; the top ten carry 14% to 15%. Input material: PBMCs. The receptors originated from a donor aged 10-29 years with latent tuberculosis or without tuberculosis infection. The CDR3 runs from the conserved cysteine through the conserved F or W. The D gene is left open where the match is weak. Only some rows state a clone size, as once, few, many or a class for expanded clones.

TRBV5-1	NA	TRBJ1-2	NA	TGCGCCAGCAGCCTTAGTACAGGGTCTGATGGCTACACCTTC	CASSLSTGSDGYTF
TRBV10-3	NA	TRBJ2-5	NA	TGTGCCATCAGTGAGTCGGGATGGGCTAGCAGAGAAGAGACCCAGTACTTC	CAISESGWASREETQYF
TRBV5-1	NA	TRBJ2-1	TRBD1	TGCGCCAGCAGTGACGGAGGGGACAGGCCTTACAATGAGCAGTTCTTC	CASSDGGDRPYNEQFF
TRBV27	few	TRBJ1-2	NA	TGTGCCAGCAGCTCCGACAGGCTCCATAACTATGGCTACACCTTC	CASSSDRLHNYGYTF
TRBV2	NA	TRBJ2-7	NA	TGTGCCAGCAAGGGACAAAACTCCTACGAGCAGTACTTC	CASKGQNSYEQYF
TRBV4-1	NA	TRBJ2-1	TRBD2	TGCGCCAGTTCCGCGATAGGGCGGGGGGTGTATGAGCAGTTCTTC	CASSAIGRGVYEQFF
TRBV7-2	NA	TRBJ2-5	TRBD2	TGTGCCAGCAGTCCGAGGGCTAGCGGGGGGCAGGGGACCCAGTACTTC	CASSPRASGGQGTQYF
TRBV11-2	NA	TRBJ1-1	NA	TGTGCCAGCAGCTTGGGGGGGGACACTGAAGCTTTCTTT	CASSLGGDTEAFF
TRBV9	NA	TRBJ2-5	NA	TGTGCCAGCAGCCCCCCTGGGCAGGGCGCAAGAGAGACCCAGTACTTC	CASSPPGQGARETQYF
TRBV2	once	TRBJ2-7	NA	TGTGCCAGCAGGGAGGACGGCGGCTCCTACGAGCAGTACTTC	CASREDGGSYEQYF
TRBV27	NA	TRBJ1-1	TRBD1	TGTGCCAGCAGTTTGAACAGGGGCGCTGAAGCTTTCTTT	CASSLNRGAEAFF
TRBV4-1	NA	TRBJ1-5	NA	TGCGCCAGCAGCGCCCGACAGCGCAATCAGCCCCAGCATTTT	CASSARQRNQPQHF
TRBV4-2	NA	TRBJ1-5	NA	TGTGCCAGCAGCCAAGATGGGGGGCAGCCCCAGCATTTT	CASSQDGGQPQHF
TRBV12-5	NA	TRBJ1-5	TRBD1	TGTGCTAGGGACGACGGGACAGAGGGTCAGCCCCAGCATTTT	CARDDGTEGQPQHF
TRBV6-1	few	TRBJ1-1	TRBD1	TGTGCCGTCACGCGTCGGGACAGGGGGAATACTGAAGCTTTCTTT	CAVTRRDRGNTEAFF
TRBV9	NA	TRBJ1-6	NA	TGTGCCAGCAGCCTACAGGGAAGTTCACCCCTCCACTTT	CASSLQGSSPLHF
TRBV4-2	NA	TRBJ1-2	TRBD1	TGTGCCAGCAGCCAAGGCGGGACAGGGGGGGTGGGCTACACCTTC	CASSQGGTGGVGYTF
TRBV5-1	NA	TRBJ2-2	NA	TGCGCCAGCAGCTGGGAACGCATTACCCCGGGACAAGTCTCCGGCGGGGAGCTGTTTTTT	CASSWERITPGQVSGGELFF
TRBV28	NA	TRBJ1-3	TRBD1	TGTGCCGCAGGGGGCAACTCTGGAAACACCATATATTTT	CAAGGNSGNTIYF
TRBV6-1	NA	TRBJ1-5	NA	TGTGCCAGCAGAAGGGACGGGACTCGTCAGCCCCAGCATTTT	CASRRDGTRQPQHF
TRBV5-6	NA	TRBJ2-5	NA	TGTGCCAGCAGCGCGAGGGACATAGAGACCCAGTACTTC	CASSARDIETQYF
TRBV5-4	once	TRBJ2-7	TRBD2	TGTGCCAGTAGCCGCGGGAGCGGTAACTCCTACGAGCAGTACTTC	CASSRGSGNSYEQYF
TRBV7-2	NA	TRBJ2-4	TRBD1	TGTGCCAGCAGCTTAGCCGTTCAGGGGGCTGGAGCCAAAAACATTCAGTACTTC	CASSLAVQGAGAKNIQYF
TRBV18	NA	TRBJ1-5	TRBD1	TGTGCCAGCCGGGGACAGCTCAATCAGCCCCAGCATTTT	CASRGQLNQPQHF
TRBV11-2	NA	TRBJ2-5	NA	TGTGCCAGCAGCTTAGTTAAGTCGTCAGGCCGAGTCGGCCAGTACTTC	CASSLVKSSGRVGQYF
TRBV7-9	NA	TRBJ1-2	NA	TGTGCCAGCAGCTCCCGCCCACCAGGGGATACTTATGGCTACACCTTC	CASSSRPPGDTYGYTF
TRBV5-1	once	TRBJ1-1	NA	TGCGCCAGCAGCTTAAAACAGGGAGCCCTTATGAACACTGAAGCTTTCTTT	CASSLKQGALMNTEAFF
TRBV9	NA	TRBJ2-2	NA	TGTGCCAGCAGCGTAGAAGGTAGGGGGACCCGGACCGGGGAGCTGTTTTTT	CASSVEGRGTRTGELFF
TRBV15	NA	TRBJ2-5	NA	TGTGCCACCAGCTTCCATACCCAGGGGGAGACCCAGTACTTC	CATSFHTQGETQYF
TRBV4-3	NA	TRBJ2-3	NA	TGCGCCAGCAGCCTTGATAGCGGTTTCACAGATACGCAGTATTTT	CASSLDSGFTDTQYF